This entry describes one TCR beta chain. Its specificity is not known. The data were obtained in a study of immune evolution from preneoplasia to lung adenocarcinoma. Findings and limits, study-wide: Later-stage lesions appeared to have more T cells, more diversity, less clonality. From normal lung to invasive adenocarcinoma, top clone frequencies appeared to decrease.

Profiled with immunoSEQ multiplex PCR; TCRdb holds only in-frame clones, not every one. Seen here are about 4,800 clones, around 79% observed once, and the top ten hold less than 30%. Patients had resection in Japan or China between about 2014 and 2018. H&E slides confirmed each diagnosis, reviewed by two pathologists independently. The source of this sequence is a person aged 55-75 years with lung adenocarcinoma. Sequencing was done on a sample of FFPE normal lung tissue adjacent to the tumor.

CDR3 loop: CASSILAGTDTQYF. CDR3 bases: TGTGCCAGCAGCATACTAGCAGGCACAGATACGCAGTATTTT. The genes are TRBV6-4 and TRBJ2-3, with D possibly TRBD2 on 6 matching bases. V dropped 6 bases and J dropped 1 base, with 11 bases sitting between them. In germline, CDR1 is MRHNA, CDR2 SNTAGT. The CDR3 runs to 14 residues.